This T cell receptor (beta chain) appears in the sequencing data of a study of T cell responses to AZD1222 COVID-19 vaccine. Trimming removed 3 bases from V and 4 bases from J, with 16 bases in between. This CDR3 spans 15 amino acids. CDR1 and CDR2 (germline): SGHRS, YFSETQ. Measured with immunoSEQ multiplex PCR; TCRdb has only the in-frame clones, and not every one. This table holds approximately 110,000 clones, approximately 85% found once. This specimen was peripheral blood, taken on day 0 of AZD1222 vaccination. The chain joins TRBV5-1 to TRBJ1-2; possible D gene TRBD1, 6 bases. The origin of this receptor is an adult in good health. CDR3 DNA: TGCGCCAGCAGCTGGGCCCCTCTGACAGGCTATGGCTACACCTTC. Translating gives CASSWAPLTGYGYTF.